This T cell receptor (beta chain) was documented in a study of blood T cell repertoires in COVID-19. Study context: The origin of the acute and convalescent COVID-19 samples was the United States, Italy and Spain. PBMCs, B-cell-depleted T cells, or T cells provided the cDNA or gDNA that made up the material.

The germline CDR1 and CDR2 sequences are SGHTS and YDEGEE. V lost 0 bases and J lost 0, with 12 bases in between. CDR3 size: 17 residues. Authors' data handling: Reference gene primer amplification in the assay estimated nucleated cell counts. The repertoire was sequenced with immunoSEQ multiplex PCR; TCRdb's copy has only in-frame clones and lacks some. V, J and clone size were drawn from that table, and D and trimming were deduced from the DNA. Among tens of thousands of clones listed, roughly 87% were seen once. The rearrangement links TRBV5-8 to TRBJ2-2; D unclear. Sample: peripheral blood. The TCR was taken from a human donor with active COVID-19. The donor label of this sample is uncertain. The CDR3 region has the DNA TGTGCCAGCAGCTTGGTAGTCTCTAACGCGAACACCGGGGAGCTGTTTTTT. It yields the protein CASSLVVSNANTGELFF.